This T cell receptor beta chain was recorded in a study of blood T cell repertoires in COVID-19. About the research overall: Sites in the United States, Italy and Spain provided acute and convalescent COVID-19 samples. PBMCs, B-cell-depleted T cells, or T cells provided the cDNA or gDNA that made up the material.

The CDR3 is made up of 14 amino acids. J lost 6 bases, V lost 5 bases, and 6 bases had no gene match. The V gene's germline CDR1 is SEHNR and CDR2 FQNEAQ (reference sequence). Authors' processing steps: For nucleated cells, counts were estimated from reference gene primer amplification. Generated by immunoSEQ multiplex PCR, the TCRdb table keeps only in-frame clones and is missing some. V and J calls and clone size are as listed in that table; D and trimming were resolved from the DNA. This sample yields 81,000 or so clones, of which around 86% are seen a single time; around 7.8% belongs to the top ten.

This chain links TRBV7-9 with TRBJ1-1, with 10 bases aligning to TRBD1. Sequenced: peripheral blood. This receptor was taken from a man aged 50-59 years with active COVID-19. The CDR3 here is CASSREGQGSEAFF. CDR3 DNA: TGTGCCAGCAGCCGGGAGGGACAGGGGTCTGAAGCTTTCTTT. Based on the CDR3 plus reference TRBV7-9 and TRBJ1-1, the full variable domain is DTGVSQNPRHKITKRGQNVTFRCDPISEHNRLYWYRQTLGQGPEFLTYFQNEAQLEKSRLLSDRFSAERPKGSFSTLEIQRTEQGDSAMYLCASSREGQGSEAFFGQGTRLTVV.